Described below is a single T cell receptor beta chain sequence and its context. TCRdb recomputed calls from the RT-PCR reads with MiXCR, one row per CDR3 protein. Counted here are more than 550,000 distinct CDR3 sequences, 13% to 15% occurring once; the ten biggest clones make up around 3.3%. The CDR3 runs 15 residues. CDR1 MNHEY and CDR2 SVGEGT come from the germline V gene. The chain combines TRBV6-2 or TRBV6-3 with TRBJ2-6; D assignment may be TRBD1 or TRBD2 (6 bases each). The specimen was memory CD4+ T cells from blood. This receptor was obtained from a female donor in good health, serving as a healthy control. CDR3: CVIRGAGSGANVLTF. The CDR3, as DNA: TGTGTAATCAGGGGAGCGGGCTCTGGGGCCAACGTCCTGACTTTC.